The 8 T cell receptor beta chains below come from one sample, sequenced in a study of blood T cell repertoires in COVID-19. Sequencing was performed with immunoSEQ multiplex PCR; in TCRdb, only in-frame clones are kept and a portion is missing. Among fewer than 95,000 clones listed, approximately 80% were seen once. Sequencing was performed on peripheral blood. The receptors were gathered from a human donor in a cohort sampled during active COVID-19.

This clone was picked up a small number of times. The V and J genes are TRBV11-2 and TRBJ2-2; TRBD1 matches at 7 bases. The CDR3 extends over 14 amino acids. CDR1 is SGHAT, CDR2 FQNNGV, per germline. V was pared by 5 bases and J by 9 bases, with 9 bases of the junction left unmatched. For the CDR3, the DNA is TGTGCCAGCAGCCCAGGGGGTCTACGCCGGGAGCTGTTTTTT. Translation gives CASSPGGLRRELFF.

The rearrangement links TRBV7-6 to TRBJ2-5; 8 bases agree with TRBD1. Per germline, CDR1 SGHVS and CDR2 FNYEAQ. Trimming cost V 5 bases and J 2 bases; bases outside gene matches: 7. The CDR3 is made up of 15 amino acids. The CDR3 DNA sequence: TGTGCCAGCAGCGAGGACAGGGTATATCAAGAGACCCAGTACTTC. Its protein is CASSEDRVYQETQYF. The full variable domain, rest sourced from reference TRBV7-6 and TRBJ2-5, is GAGVSQSPRYKVTKRGQDVALRCDPISGHVSLYWYRQALGQGPEFLTYFNYEAQQDKSGLPNDRFSAERPEGSISTLTIQRTEQRDSAMYRCASSEDRVYQETQYFGPGTRLLVL.

V is TRBV28 and J is TRBJ1-1; unclear D gene. Germline loops: CDR1 MDHEN, CDR2 SYDVKM. The V end was cut by 5 bases, the J end by 6 bases, with 13 bases between. This CDR3 comprises 13 residues. The DNA of the CDR3 is TGTGCCAGCAGTGTCGGGAATTATCCTGAAGCTTTCTTT. Translating gives CASSVGNYPEAFF.

The chain employs TRBV10-2 and TRBJ1-3; possible D gene TRBD1, 5 bases. In germline, CDR1 is WSHSY, CDR2 SAAADI. Trimming removed 8 bases from V and 5 bases from J, with 16 bases in between. The CDR3 loop spans 14 amino acids. CDR3 sequence (DNA): TGCGCCAGCGGCGGGGCTCCGGACCGAAACACCATATATTTT. Its translation: CASGGAPDRNTIYF.

This clone was seen more than once but under ten times. This CDR3 is also generated by other DNA sequences in the sample. This chain connects TRBV18 to TRBJ1-2; TRBD1 matches 7 bases. CDR1 is KGHSH, CDR2 LQKENI, per germline. The length of the CDR3 is 13 residues. After removal of 3 bases from V and 5 bases from J, the junction contained 3 bases not matched to a gene. The CDR3, as DNA: TGTGCCAGCTCACCTGGGACAGCGTATGGCTACACCTTC. Protein: CASSPGTAYGYTF.

This clone was recorded a few times. This CDR3 is CASSSPSGGHIQDTQYF. The CDR3 coding sequence is TGTGCCAGCAGTTCCCCTAGCGGGGGTCATATTCAAGATACGCAGTATTTT. The chain links TRBV28 to TRBJ2-3; 10 nucleotides align to TRBD2. The CDR3 is 17 residues long. J lost 5 bases, V lost 4 bases, and 12 bases had no gene match. Germline V gives CDR1 MDHEN, CDR2 SYDVKM. Supplemented by reference TRBV28 and TRBJ2-3, the full variable domain reads DVKVTQSSRYLVKRTGEKVFLECVQDMDHENMFWYRQDPGLGLRLIYFSYDVKMKEKGDIPEGYSVSREKKERFSLILESASTNQTSMYLCASSSPSGGHIQDTQYFGPGTRLTVL.

V gene TRBV6-1 combines with J gene TRBJ1-2, with D tentatively TRBD1 (5 bases). The CDR3 has 12 residues. The germline CDR1 and CDR2 sequences are MNHNS and SASEGT. Trimming pared 1 base from V and 7 bases from J, leaving 7 bases between. CDR3 sequence: CASSEVRGGYTF. The CDR3 coding sequence is TGTGCCAGCAGTGAAGTTAGGGGTGGCTACACCTTC.

This clone has just a few counts. V usage is TRBV12-5 and J usage is TRBJ1-3; D is possibly TRBD1 (5 bases). Germline CDR1 is LGHNT and CDR2 is FRNRAP. V lost 5 bases, J lost 0 bases, and 17 bases lay in between. This CDR3 comprises 17 residues. This chain's CDR3 is CASGTLLGLNSGNTIYF. In nucleotides, the CDR3 is TGTGCTAGTGGTACCCTCTTGGGGCTCAACTCTGGAAACACCATATATTTT.